The sequence of this T cell receptor (beta chain) was determined in a study of blood T cell repertoires in COVID-19. V gave up 10 bases and J gave up 5 bases, with 15 bases separating them. Germline V lookup: CDR1 SNHLY, CDR2 FYNNEI. The CDR3 consists of 14 residues. As processed by the authors: Nucleated cell counts were estimated from reference gene primer amplification. TCRdb keeps only in-frame clones here, not all; method: immunoSEQ multiplex PCR. V, J and clone size reflect that table, while D and trimming were determined from the DNA. The profile shows some 390,000 clones, around 87% of them singletons.

Sequenced sample: peripheral blood. The clonotype was recovered from a woman in her sixties with COVID-19, enrolled during active disease. V is TRBV2 and J is TRBJ1-6, with D tentatively TRBD1 (6 bases). CDR3 sequence: CATRGGGNNSPLHF. In DNA form, the CDR3 reads TGTGCCACCAGGGGCGGGGGTAATAATTCACCCCTCCACTTT.